The 25 T cell receptor beta chains below all came from one sample that was sequenced in a study of blood T cell repertoires in COVID-19. Generated by immunoSEQ multiplex PCR, the TCRdb table keeps only in-frame clones and is missing some. The table records over 85,000 clones, more than 90% of them present only once. The sequenced sample was peripheral blood. These receptors were obtained from a man between 18 and 29 years old with acute or convalescent COVID-19.

This chain links TRBV10-2 with TRBJ2-1, with 13 bases that match TRBD2. Germline V lookup: CDR1 WSHSY, CDR2 SAAADI. The CDR3 loop spans 18 amino acids. The DNA for the CDR3 is TGCGCTACCGTAAGGGGACTAGCGGGACGCAGCTCCTACAATGAGCAGTTCTTC. Its translation: CATVRGLAGRSSYNEQFF.

V is TRBV24-1 and J is TRBJ1-5, with D perhaps TRBD1 (5 bases). Germline CDR1 is KGHDR and CDR2 is SFDVKD. V was shortened by 5 bases and J by 0 bases, with 19 bases between the two germline ends. The CDR3 spans 18 residues. CDR3 nucleotides: TGTGCCACCAGTGGCGAGTTGTGGGGGAGGAATAGCAATCAGCCCCAGCATTTT. Protein sequence: CATSGELWGRNSNQPQHF.

V usage is TRBV6-5 and J usage is TRBJ1-5; D gene uncertain. Per the germline V gene, CDR1 is MNHEY and CDR2 is SVGAGI. Trimming pared 5 bases from V and 0 bases from J, leaving 5 bases between. The CDR3 runs 13 residues. CDR3 DNA sequence: TGTGCCAGCAGTAAATATAGCAATCAGCCCCAGCATTTT. Translated, it gives CASSKYSNQPQHF.

The V and J genes are TRBV29-1 and TRBJ1-1, with D possibly being TRBD1 (6 bases). Germline assignment: CDR1 SQVTM and CDR2 ANQGSEA. The CDR3 covers 17 residues. The ends were cut back, 4 bases at V and 3 bases at J, with 24 bases in the middle. The DNA of the CDR3 is TGCAGCGTTGTTTTGGGGGGGGCGGGAGGGTTAGACACTGAAGCTTTCTTT. Translating gives CSVVLGGAGGLDTEAFF.

The chain is built from TRBV25-1 and TRBJ1-6; 8 positions agree with TRBD1. The CDR3 contains 14 residues. J lost 5 bases, V lost 8 bases, and 5 bases had no gene match. The germline gives CDR1 MGHDK, CDR2 SYGVNS. The CDR3 protein is CASSDRVNNSPLHF. The CDR3 coding sequence is TGTGCCAGCTCGGACAGGGTCAATAATTCACCCCTCCACTTT.

The V gene is TRBV11-2, the J gene TRBJ2-2; D is possibly TRBD1 (6 bases). The CDR3 length is 15 residues. V lost 1 base and J lost 2, with 8 bases in between. Germline CDR1 reads SGHAT; CDR2 reads FQNNGV. CDR3 DNA sequence: TGTGCCAGCAGCTTAGGGGGGCTAAACACCGGGGAGCTGTTTTTT. Amino acids: CASSLGGLNTGELFF.

The DNA of the CDR3 is TGTGCCAGCTCACCGTCAACCTACGAGCAGTACTTC. Translated, it gives CASSPSTYEQYF. The chain joins TRBV18 to TRBJ2-7; D gene uncertain. V lost 3 bases and J lost 2, with 5 bases in between. The CDR3 is made up of 12 amino acids. Per germline, CDR1 KGHSH and CDR2 LQKENI.

The chain has TRBV20-1 and TRBJ2-7; the D is unclear. The CDR3 loop spans 12 amino acids. Trimming pared 3 bases from V and 7 bases from J, leaving 13 bases between. Germline CDR1 reads DFQATT; CDR2 reads SNEGSKA (reference sequence). The CDR3 region has the DNA TGCAGTGCTAGTGGAAGAGATCTGGAGCAGTACTTC. Translating it yields CSASGRDLEQYF.

This clone appeared once. The chain couples TRBV2 to TRBJ1-3, with D possibly matching TRBD1 (6 bases). V was trimmed by 9 bases and J by 2 bases, leaving 20 bases between them. CDR3 length: 16 amino acids. Germline CDR1 reads SNHLY; CDR2 reads FYNNEI. This CDR3 reads CASNTGTQTAGNTIYF. DNA for the CDR3: TGTGCCAGTAACACAGGGACGCAGACTGCTGGAAACACCATATATTTT. Full variable domain (remainder filled in from reference TRBV2 and TRBJ1-3): EPEVTQTPSHQVTQMGQEVILRCVPISNHLYFYWYRQILGQKVEFLVSFYNNEISEKSEIFDDQFSVERPDGSNFTLKIRSTKLEDSAMYFCASNTGTQTAGNTIYFGEGSWLTVV.

The rearrangement links TRBV6-1 to TRBJ1-1, with a possible D match to TRBD1 (5 bases). Germline values: CDR1 MNHNS, CDR2 SASEGT. The V end lost 0 bases, the J end lost 3 bases, and 20 bases lay between the germline ends. This CDR3 contains 18 residues. Here the CDR3 DNA reads TGTGCCAGCAGTGAAGCGCGGCCTGGCCAGGGCGAATACACTGAAGCTTTCTTT. As protein: CASSEARPGQGEYTEAFF.

The V and J genes are TRBV23-1 and TRBJ2-7; possibly TRBD1 for D (6 bases). TRBV23-1 is an ORF, and what it does is uncertain. V was shortened by 4 bases and J by 7 bases, with 23 bases between the two germline ends. This CDR3 comprises 16 residues. The CDR3 DNA reads as TGCGCCAGCAGTCGGTGTTTGGGACAAGACCTTTGGGAGCAGTACTTC. It specifies CASSRCLGQDLWEQYF.

V usage is TRBV11-2 and J usage is TRBJ1-2, with a tentative D call TRBD1 (5 bases). Looked up from germline, CDR1 is SGHAT and CDR2 is FQNNGV. V lost 0 bases to trimming and J lost 2 bases, with 16 bases between them. The CDR3 has 17 amino acids. The CDR3 loop reads CASSLEPLGLLNYGYTF. The CDR3 DNA reads as TGTGCCAGCAGCTTAGAACCCCTGGGGCTTCTAAACTATGGCTACACCTTC.

This sequence joins TRBV5-1 and TRBJ1-2, with TRBD1 identical over 7 bases. The CDR3 length is 13 residues. The germline V gene encodes CDR1 SGHRS and CDR2 YFSETQ. V was clipped by 5 bases and J by 6 bases; unmatched bases: 7. The CDR3 region has the DNA TGCGCCAGCAGGCAAGGGGGCGCGAATGGCTACACCTTC. Translating gives CASRQGGANGYTF.

The chain employs TRBV10-3 and TRBJ2-7, with D unresolved. Germline CDR1 and CDR2: ENHRY and SYGVKD. Trimming cost V 0 bases and J 3 bases, with 6 bases left between them. This CDR3 comprises 13 residues. The CDR3: CAISESASYEQYF. CDR3 nucleotides: TGTGCCATCAGTGAGTCGGCAAGCTACGAGCAGTACTTC.

CDR3 DNA: TGTGCCAGCAGCCAAGATCCCGACTTCTACACCGGGGAGCTGTTTTTT. Translated, it gives CASSQDPDFYTGELFF. The rearrangement links TRBV3-1 (or the pseudogene TRBV3-2) to TRBJ2-2; no clear D gene. This CDR3 spans 16 amino acids. V lost 0 bases to trimming and J lost 3 bases, with 11 bases between them. Looked up from germline, CDR1 is LGHDT and CDR2 is YNNKEL (reference sequence).

This chain joins TRBV12-3 or TRBV12-4 and TRBJ1-5; D is perhaps TRBD1 (5 bases). The CDR3 is 13 amino acids. Trimming took 4 bases from V and 4 from J, leaving 8 bases between them. In DNA form, the CDR3 reads TGTGCCAGCAGTTGGACAACTAATCAGCCCCAGCATTTT. Protein: CASSWTTNQPQHF.

As to this clone: Sequence at one end of the junction differs from germline and may be a read error. This sequence joins TRBV18 and TRBJ1-1, with 7 bases matching TRBD1. The CDR3 loop spans 14 amino acids. In germline, CDR1 is KGHSH, CDR2 LQKENI. Here the CDR3 DNA reads TGTGCCAGCTCACCCACGACAGGGCCAGAGGGTTCAAACTTT. As protein: CASSPTTGPEGSNF.

The chain uses TRBV19 and TRBJ1-5, with 7 bases identical to TRBD1. The V and J ends lost 5 bases and 6 bases, in that order; junction bases with no gene match: 4. Germline V gives CDR1 LNHDA, CDR2 SQIVND (reference sequence). CDR3 size: 13 residues. The CDR3 DNA is TGTGCCAGTAGTGCAGGGGGTATTCAGCCCCAGCATTTT. Translating gives CASSAGGIQPQHF. The variable domain in full, completed from reference TRBV19 and TRBJ1-5, reads DGGITQSPKYLFRKEGQNVTLSCEQNLNHDAMYWYRQDPGQGLRLIYYSQIVNDFQKGDIAEGYSVSREKKESFPLTVTSAQKNPTAFYLCASSAGGIQPQHFGDGTRLSIL.

The V and J genes are TRBV6-1 and TRBJ2-6; no clear D. Per the germline V gene, CDR1 is MNHNS and CDR2 is SASEGT. The CDR3 covers 16 residues. The V gene lost 3 bases and the J gene lost 4 bases, with 13 bases spanning the gap. CDR3: CASSDPKAAGANVLTF. The DNA for the CDR3 is TGTGCCAGCAGTGACCCTAAGGCGGCCGGGGCCAACGTCCTGACTTTC.

This chain joins TRBV5-6 and TRBJ2-3; 14 bases match TRBD2. There are 15 residues in the CDR3. The V and J ends lost 5 bases and 4 bases, in that order; junction bases with no gene match: 3. Germline-derived CDR1 and CDR2 are SGHDT and YYEEEE. CDR3 bases: TGTGCCAGCAGTCCGGGACTAGCGGGAGCAGATACGCAGTATTTT. It codes for CASSPGLAGADTQYF.

V gene TRBV18 combines with J gene TRBJ1-2, with 11 bases aligning to TRBD1. The CDR3 contains 15 residues. With 3 bases clipped from V and 8 bases from J, the junction kept 8 bases outside the gene matches. From germline, CDR1 is KGHSH and CDR2 LQKENI. The CDR3 reads CASSPDRGRLGGYTF. CDR3 coding DNA: TGTGCCAGCTCACCGGACAGGGGGCGCCTAGGCGGCTACACCTTC.

The chain has TRBV20-1 and TRBJ2-5; a possible D gene is TRBD1 (5 bases). The CDR3 is made up of 10 amino acids. CDR1 and CDR2 (germline): DFQATT, SNEGSKA (reference sequence). CDR3 nucleotide sequence: TGCAGCTATCGTGGGGCTCACCAGTACTTC. Encoded protein: CSYRGAHQYF.

This chain joins TRBV5-4 and TRBJ2-2; no clear D. The V end was cut by 0 bases, the J end by 1 base, with 4 bases between. This CDR3 is 14 amino acids long. CDR1 is SGHNT and CDR2 is YYREEE in the germline V gene (reference sequence). CDR3 coding DNA: TGTGCCAGCAGCTTGGCTGTGAACACCGGGGAGCTGTTTTTT. It codes for CASSLAVNTGELFF.

The rearrangement joins TRBV6-1 to TRBJ1-5, with 8 positions matching TRBD1. The V and J ends lost 2 bases and 5 bases, in that order; junction bases with no gene match: 5. The V gene's germline CDR1 is MNHNS and CDR2 SASEGT. This CDR3 region has 15 residues. DNA of the CDR3: TGTGCCAGCAGTGAACAGGGGGCGCGGGATCAGCCCCAGCATTTT. Translated: CASSEQGARDQPQHF.

This chain uses TRBV4-2 with TRBJ2-1; D is uncertain. There are 14 residues in the CDR3. Germline loops: CDR1 LGHNA, CDR2 YNFKEQ. V gave up 0 bases and J gave up 5 bases, with 8 bases separating them. The CDR3 nucleotides are TGTGCCAGCAGCCAAGATGGAGAGCACAATGAGCAGTTCTTC. Amino acids: CASSQDGEHNEQFF.